The rows below give T cell receptor beta chains drawn from one sample of a study of cytomegalovirus exposure and HLA in healthy donors. Clones were read by immunoSEQ multiplex PCR, and TCRdb kept only the in-frame ones, dropping some. The sample holds approximately 210,000 clones, around 85% seen once. The sequenced sample was PBMCs. Receptors originate from a man aged 18 to 29 in good health and CMV-seronegative. CDR3s include the opening cysteine and the closing phenylalanine or tryptophan. D genes are given only for firm matches. Clone size is stated in some rows and not others, as once, few, many or a class when expanded.

D: NA
V: TRBV6-9
J: TRBJ1-4
size: NA
DNA: TGTGCCAGCAGAACCCGTAAAAACAGACAGAGAGGCGAAAAACTGTTTTTT
CDR3: CASRTRKNRQRGEKLFF

D: TRBD1
V: TRBV5-1
J: TRBJ2-3
size: NA
DNA: TGCGCCAGCAGCGGACAGGGTCCCACAGATACGCAGTATTTT
CDR3: CASSGQGPTDTQYF

D: TRBD1
V: TRBV7-9
J: TRBJ1-6
size: once
DNA: TGTGCCAGCAGCTGGGGACAGCGTTATTCACCCCTCCACTTT
CDR3: CASSWGQRYSPLHF

D: TRBD1
V: TRBV11-2
J: TRBJ2-5
size: few
DNA: TGTGCCAGCAGCCTAGGACAGGGTCTAGAGACCCAGTACTTC
CDR3: CASSLGQGLETQYF

D: NA
V: TRBV6-6
J: TRBJ2-7
size: NA
DNA: TGTGCCAGCATGAAGAGGGCAGCCTACGAGCAGTACTTC
CDR3: CASMKRAAYEQYF

D: TRBD2
V: TRBV5-1
J: TRBJ2-1
size: NA
DNA: TGCGCCAGCAGCTTGGCCGGGACTAGCGTCTACAATGAGCAGTTCTTC
CDR3: CASSLAGTSVYNEQFF

D: NA
V: TRBV9
J: TRBJ1-1
size: NA
DNA: TGTGCCAGCAGCGTAGAACTCCGGGATCGGCAACCTTTCTTT
CDR3: CASSVELRDRQPFF

D: TRBD1
V: TRBV7-9
J: TRBJ2-1
size: once
DNA: TGTGCCAGCAGCTTAGGATGGACAGGAAACAATGAGCAGTTCTTC
CDR3: CASSLGWTGNNEQFF

D: TRBD1
V: TRBV5-1
J: TRBJ1-1
size: NA
DNA: TGCGCCAGCAGCACGGACAGGGTGGGACGCACTGAAGCTTTCTTT
CDR3: CASSTDRVGRTEAFF

D: TRBD1
V: TRBV7-9
J: TRBJ1-6
size: NA
DNA: TGTGCCAGCAGCTCGGGGACAGATACCCATTCACCCCTCCACTTT
CDR3: CASSSGTDTHSPLHF

D: NA
V: TRBV6-5
J: TRBJ1-5
size: NA
DNA: TGTGCCAGCAGAAGTAAGGGGAGCAATCAGCCCCAGCATTTT
CDR3: CASRSKGSNQPQHF

D: NA
V: TRBV25-1
J: TRBJ1-2
size: few
DNA: TGTGCCAGCAGTGAATATACAGCCGGGGGTTATGGCTACACCTTC
CDR3: CASSEYTAGGYGYTF

D: TRBD1
V: TRBV23-1
J: TRBJ1-5
size: NA
DNA: TGCGCCAGCAGTCAAGAAAGTGACAGGGCGGGCAATCAGCCCCAGCATTTT
CDR3: CASSQESDRAGNQPQHF

D: NA
V: TRBV11-2
J: TRBJ2-7
size: NA
DNA: TGTGCCAGCAGCCGAAACCTACAGGGTACCTACGAGCAGTACTTC
CDR3: CASSRNLQGTYEQYF

D: NA
V: TRBV11-2
J: TRBJ2-7
size: NA
DNA: TGTGCCAGCAGCTTGGCCCAGGGCTACGAGCAGTACTTC
CDR3: CASSLAQGYEQYF

D: NA
V: TRBV30
J: TRBJ2-7
size: NA
DNA: TGTGCCTGGACTCCTGACAGTCACTACGAGCAGTACTTC
CDR3: CAWTPDSHYEQYF

D: TRBD2
V: TRBV5-6
J: TRBJ2-7
size: NA
DNA: TGTGCCAGCGGAACTAGCGGGTCCTCGGACGAGCAGTACTTC
CDR3: CASGTSGSSDEQYF

D: TRBD2
V: TRBV4-3
J: TRBJ2-3
size: NA
DNA: TGCGCCAGCAGCCAAGAGCTAGCGGGGGGAGCAGATACGCAGTATTTT
CDR3: CASSQELAGGADTQYF

D: TRBD1
V: TRBV27
J: TRBJ1-1
size: NA
DNA: TGTGCCAGCAGTCATACTACCGGGACAGGGTTAACTGAAGCTTTCTTT
CDR3: CASSHTTGTGLTEAFF

D: TRBD1
V: TRBV11-2
J: TRBJ2-7
size: NA
DNA: TGTGCCAGCAGCCCACGAGGGACAGGGGACGACGAGCAGTACTTC
CDR3: CASSPRGTGDDEQYF

D: TRBD1
V: TRBV10-1
J: TRBJ1-2
size: NA
DNA: TGCGCCAGCAGTTGGGACAGGGTCTCTGGCTACACCTTC
CDR3: CASSWDRVSGYTF

D: TRBD1
V: TRBV30
J: TRBJ1-5
size: few
DNA: TGTGCCTGGAGTGTACTCCCCGGGACAGGGCTAGGGCAGCCCCAGCATTTT
CDR3: CAWSVLPGTGLGQPQHF

D: NA
V: TRBV5-8
J: TRBJ2-5
size: NA
DNA: TGTGCCAGCAGCCCCCTAGGCGGCGGGGTCCAGTACTTC
CDR3: CASSPLGGGVQYF

D: TRBD2
V: TRBV29-1
J: TRBJ2-1
size: NA
DNA: TGCAGCTCGACGGGGGGGTCCAGGGGGGTAGCGGGAGGGCCGTTTTACAATGAGCAGTTCTTC
CDR3: CSSTGGSRGVAGGPFYNEQFF

D: NA
V: TRBV7-9
J: TRBJ2-1
size: NA
DNA: TGTGCCAGCAGGCGGAGCTTCCTAGGGGCTCCCTACAATGAGCAGTTCTTC
CDR3: CASRRSFLGAPYNEQFF